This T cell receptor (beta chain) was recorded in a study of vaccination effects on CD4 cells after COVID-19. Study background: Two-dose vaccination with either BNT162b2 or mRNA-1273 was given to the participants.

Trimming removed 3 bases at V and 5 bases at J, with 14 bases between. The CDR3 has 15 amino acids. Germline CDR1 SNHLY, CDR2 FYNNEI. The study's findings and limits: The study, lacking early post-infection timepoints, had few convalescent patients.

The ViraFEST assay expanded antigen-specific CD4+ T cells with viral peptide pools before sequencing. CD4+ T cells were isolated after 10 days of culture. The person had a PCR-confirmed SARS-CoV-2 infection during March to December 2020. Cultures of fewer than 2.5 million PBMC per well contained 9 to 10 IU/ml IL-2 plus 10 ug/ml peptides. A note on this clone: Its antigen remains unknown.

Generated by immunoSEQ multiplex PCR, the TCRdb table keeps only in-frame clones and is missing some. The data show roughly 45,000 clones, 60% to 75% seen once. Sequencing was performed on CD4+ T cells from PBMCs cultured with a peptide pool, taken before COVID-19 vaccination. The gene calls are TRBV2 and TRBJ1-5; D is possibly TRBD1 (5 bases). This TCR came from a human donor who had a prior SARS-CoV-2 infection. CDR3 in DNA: TGTGCCAGCAGTGACACGGGCAGGGTGTATCAGCCCCAGCATTTT. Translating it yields CASSDTGRVYQPQHF. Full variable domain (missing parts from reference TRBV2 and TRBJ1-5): EPEVTQTPSHQVTQMGQEVILRCVPISNHLYFYWYRQILGQKVEFLVSFYNNEISEKSEIFDDQFSVERPDGSNFTLKIRSTKLEDSAMYFCASSDTGRVYQPQHFGDGTRLSIL.